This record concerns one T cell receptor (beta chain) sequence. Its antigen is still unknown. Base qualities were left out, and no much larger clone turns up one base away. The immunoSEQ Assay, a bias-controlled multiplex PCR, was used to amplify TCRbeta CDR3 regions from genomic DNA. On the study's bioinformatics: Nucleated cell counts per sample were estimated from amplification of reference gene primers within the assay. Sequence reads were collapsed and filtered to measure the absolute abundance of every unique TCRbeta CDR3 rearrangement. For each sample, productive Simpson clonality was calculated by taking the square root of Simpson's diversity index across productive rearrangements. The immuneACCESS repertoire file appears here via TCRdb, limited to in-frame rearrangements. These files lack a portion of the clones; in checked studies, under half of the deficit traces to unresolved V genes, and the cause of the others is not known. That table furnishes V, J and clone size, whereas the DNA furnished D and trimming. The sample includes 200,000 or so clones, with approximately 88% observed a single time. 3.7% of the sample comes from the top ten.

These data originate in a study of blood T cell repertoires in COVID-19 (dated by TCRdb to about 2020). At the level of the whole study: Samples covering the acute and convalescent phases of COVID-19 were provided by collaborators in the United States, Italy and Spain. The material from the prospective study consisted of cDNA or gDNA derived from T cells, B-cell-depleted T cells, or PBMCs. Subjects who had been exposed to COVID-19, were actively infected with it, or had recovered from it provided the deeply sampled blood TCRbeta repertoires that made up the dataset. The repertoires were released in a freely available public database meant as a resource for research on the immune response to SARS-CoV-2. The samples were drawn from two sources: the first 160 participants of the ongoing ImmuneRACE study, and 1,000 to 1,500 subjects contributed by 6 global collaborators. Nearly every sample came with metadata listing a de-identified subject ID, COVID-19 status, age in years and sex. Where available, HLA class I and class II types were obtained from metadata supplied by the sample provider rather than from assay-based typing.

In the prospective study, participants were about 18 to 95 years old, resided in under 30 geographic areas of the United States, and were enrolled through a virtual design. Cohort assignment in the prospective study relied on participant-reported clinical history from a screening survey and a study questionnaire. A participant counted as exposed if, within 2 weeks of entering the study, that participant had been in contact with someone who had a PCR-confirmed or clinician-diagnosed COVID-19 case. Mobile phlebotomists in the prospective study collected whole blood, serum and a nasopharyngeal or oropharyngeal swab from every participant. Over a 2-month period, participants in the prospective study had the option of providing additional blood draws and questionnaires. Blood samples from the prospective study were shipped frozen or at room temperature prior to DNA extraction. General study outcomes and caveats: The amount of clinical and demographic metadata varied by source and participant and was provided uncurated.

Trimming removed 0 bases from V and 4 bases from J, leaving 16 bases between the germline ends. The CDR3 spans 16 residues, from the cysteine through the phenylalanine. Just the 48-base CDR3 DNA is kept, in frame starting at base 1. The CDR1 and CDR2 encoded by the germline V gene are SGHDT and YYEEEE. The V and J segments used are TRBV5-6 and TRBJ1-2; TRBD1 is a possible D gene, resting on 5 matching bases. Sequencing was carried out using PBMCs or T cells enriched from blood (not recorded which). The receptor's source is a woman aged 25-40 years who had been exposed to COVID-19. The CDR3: CASSLASAPGSYGYTF. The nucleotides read TGTGCCAGCAGCTTGGCCTCGGCTCCAGGGTCCTATGGCTACACCTTC.